This passage covers 26 T cell receptor beta chains from one sample sequenced in a study of CD8 T cells in ankylosing spondylitis. Study outcomes and limitations: Within ankylosing spondylitis blood, a TCR beta motif made up of eight highly homologous variants appeared to be characteristic.

TCRdb redid the calling of the 5' RACE reads with MiXCR, one entry per CDR3 protein. Altogether around 450,000 distinct CDR3 sequences are present, more than 25% being singletons, with the ten largest covering approximately 1%. These receptors have no known antigen. Specimen: blood, either unsorted or a sorted T cell fraction (not recorded which). The receptors were gathered from a male donor with ankylosing spondylitis.

This clonotype was recorded a few times. V gene TRBV9 combines with J gene TRBJ2-7, with 8 bases lining up with TRBD2. The junction had 10 bases not matched to a gene; V was cut back by 0 bases and J by 2 bases. CDR1 and CDR2 from the germline V gene are SGDLS and YYNGEE. This CDR3 comprises 17 residues. The CDR3 DNA is TGTGCCAGCAGCGTAGGGTTTCGGGAGGGGGAGACCTACGAGCAGTACTTC. As protein: CASSVGFREGETYEQYF.

This chain connects TRBV20-1 to TRBJ2-3, with 7 bases aligning to TRBD1. V lost 1 base, J lost 3 bases, and 7 bases stayed unmatched. The CDR3 spans 15 residues. Per the germline V gene, CDR1 is DFQATT and CDR2 is SNEGSKA (reference sequence). CDR3 residues: CSARGGQGETDTQYF. The CDR3 DNA reads as TGCAGTGCTAGAGGGGGGCAGGGGGAAACAGATACGCAGTATTTT.

This clonotype has ten or more counts. This rearrangement joins TRBV12-3 or TRBV12-4 to TRBJ2-2; 7 bases align to TRBD1. With V trimmed by 7 bases and J by 0 bases, 8 bases remained unmatched. The CDR3 sequence is 16 residues long. The CDR3 DNA reads TGTGCCAGCACCCCTCGGACAGGCGCGAACACCGGGGAGCTGTTTTTT. Translating it yields CASTPRTGANTGELFF.

The chain uses TRBV6-2 or TRBV6-3 and TRBJ2-5; 12 bases align to TRBD2. The CDR3 covers 17 residues. Germline V CDR1 and CDR2: MNHEY, SVGEGT. The trim removed 2 bases at V and 5 bases at J, leaving 9 bases unmatched. CDR3 nucleotides: TGTGCCAGCAGTTACCGGACTAGCGGGATTTCCCGGGAGACCCAGTACTTC. Its protein is CASSYRTSGISRETQYF.

At least ten counts were recorded for this clonotype. The chain is built from TRBV5-6 and TRBJ1-2; D is unresolved. Trimming took 6 bases from V and 4 from J, leaving 19 bases between them. This CDR3 has 15 residues. The V gene's germline CDR1 is SGHDT and CDR2 YYEEEE. CDR3 sequence (DNA): TGTGCCAGCACTTACGTCACGGAGGCCATCTATGGCTACACCTTC. It is translated as CASTYVTEAIYGYTF. Variable domain in full (rest from reference TRBV5-6 and TRBJ1-2): DAGVTQSPTHLIKTRGQQVTLRCSPKSGHDTVSWYQQALGQGPQFIFQYYEEEERQRGNFPDRFSGHQFPNYSSELNVNALLLGDSALYLCASTYVTEAIYGYTFGSGTRLTVV.

In this sample, this clonotype turned up a few times. The chain combines TRBV20-1 with TRBJ1-4; TRBD1 matches 9 bases. J gave up 0 bases and V 5 bases, and 4 bases lay outside the gene matches. Germline V gives CDR1 DFQATT, CDR2 SNEGSKA (reference sequence). The CDR3 has 15 residues. The CDR3: CSARDRVATNEKLFF. In nucleotides, the CDR3 is TGCAGTGCTCGGGACAGGGTCGCAACTAATGAAAAACTGTTTTTT.

CDR3 region: CSVGGDSYNEQFF. The CDR3 nucleotides are TGCAGCGTTGGTGGAGACTCCTACAATGAGCAGTTCTTC. The chain recombines TRBV29-1 with TRBJ2-1; D not certain. V gave up 4 bases and J gave up 0 bases, with 7 bases separating them. This CDR3 is 13 amino acids long. Germline loops: CDR1 SQVTM, CDR2 ANQGSEA.

This chain connects TRBV2 to TRBJ2-1, with D perhaps matching TRBD2 (6 bases). This CDR3 contains 14 residues. V lost 5 bases, J lost 1 base, and 9 bases lay in between. CDR1 and CDR2 from the germline V gene are SNHLY and FYNNEI. CDR3 DNA: TGTGCCAGCAGTTCGACTAGTTCCTACAATGAGCAGTTCTTC. Encoded protein: CASSSTSSYNEQFF.

This clonotype was counted between two and nine times. This rearrangement joins TRBV6-6 to TRBJ2-7, with 8 bases matching TRBD1. The ends lost 8 bases at V and 1 base at J; junction bases unmatched: 1. The CDR3 is made up of 12 amino acids. The germline V gene encodes CDR1 MNHNY and CDR2 SVGAGI (reference sequence). As DNA, the CDR3 is TGTGCCAGCCGGGACAGGTCCTACGAGCAGTACTTC. Translation gives CASRDRSYEQYF.

This clonotype was detected only a few times. V is TRBV3-1 and J is TRBJ2-2, with a weak D call TRBD1 (5 bases). CDR1 and CDR2 from the germline V gene are LGHDT and YNNKEL (reference sequence). The CDR3 runs to 15 residues. Deletions cut 2 bases from V and 0 bases from J, with 7 bases between. Here the CDR3 DNA reads TGTGCCAGCAGCCAACAGGGCCCGAACACCGGGGAGCTGTTTTTT. This sequence encodes CASSQQGPNTGELFF. Full variable domain (missing parts from reference TRBV3-1 and TRBJ2-2): DTAVSQTPKYLVTQMGNDKSIKCEQNLGHDTMYWYKQDSKKFLKIMFSYNNKELIINETVPNRFSPKSPDKAHLNLHINSLELGDSAVYFCASSQQGPNTGELFFGEGSRLTVL.

This chain connects TRBV11-2 to TRBJ2-5; 7 bases are a match to TRBD1. The V gene's germline CDR1 is SGHAT and CDR2 FQNNGV. This CDR3 has 13 amino acids. J lost 7 bases, V lost 4 bases, and 6 bases had no gene match. The CDR3 spells CASSSDRVSTQYF. The CDR3 DNA is TGTGCCAGCAGCTCAGACAGGGTTTCGACCCAGTACTTC. Looking up the rest from reference TRBV11-2 and TRBJ2-5 gives the full variable domain: EAGVAQSPRYKIIEKRQSVAFWCNPISGHATLYWYQQILGQGPKLLIQFQNNGVVDDSQLPKDRFSAERLKGVDSTLKIQPAKLEDSAVYLCASSSDRVSTQYFGPGTRLLVL.

This clonotype was recorded a few times. DNA of the CDR3: TGTGCCAGCAGCTTGGGGGCGGGAAGCTCCTACAATGAGCAGTTCTTC. Protein: CASSLGAGSSYNEQFF. The chain employs TRBV5-5 and TRBJ2-1; TRBD2 is a possible D gene (6 bases). CDR1 is SGHKS and CDR2 is YYEKEE in the germline V gene (reference sequence). This CDR3 is built from 16 residues. Trimming stripped 0 bases from V and 0 bases from J, with 10 bases between.

This clonotype was counted only a few times. This chain connects TRBV12-3 or TRBV12-4 to TRBJ2-7; D may be TRBD1 (5 bases). The CDR3 contains 15 residues. With 0 bases removed from V and 4 bases from J, the gap between germline ends came to 13 bases. DNA of the CDR3: TGTGCCAGCAGTTTAGCGGCTGGACATTATTACGAGCAGTACTTC. Translated, it gives CASSLAAGHYYEQYF.

The rearrangement uses TRBV5-1 and TRBJ1-4; perhaps TRBD1 as D (6 bases). The CDR3 totals 16 residues. Trimming stripped 4 bases from V and 8 bases from J, with 21 bases between. CDR1 and CDR2 (germline): SGHRS, YFSETQ. CDR3 sequence: CASSLTRQAGPEKLFF. The CDR3 DNA follows: TGCGCCAGCAGCCTTACCCGACAGGCAGGCCCAGAAAAACTGTTTTTT.

Only a few counts were recorded for this clonotype. The rearrangement uses TRBV7-9 and TRBJ1-6, with D unresolved. CDR1 is SEHNR and CDR2 is FQNEAQ in the germline V gene (reference sequence). The V end lost 4 bases, the J end lost 8 bases, and 15 bases lay between the germline ends. The CDR3 extends over 15 amino acids. CDR3 in amino acids: CASSYDPRGDSPLHF. The CDR3 DNA is TGTGCCAGCAGCTATGACCCCCGCGGTGATTCACCCCTCCACTTT.

The chain recombines TRBV7-9 with TRBJ2-1; D remains unclear. The CDR3 loop spans 14 amino acids. CDR1 is SEHNR and CDR2 is FQNEAQ in the germline V gene (reference sequence). Trimming removed 7 bases from V and 2 bases from J, with 12 bases in between. DNA for the CDR3: TGTGCCAGCAAACGGATTGGAACCTACAATGAGCAGTTCTTC. As protein: CASKRIGTYNEQFF.

This clonotype appeared a few times. The rearrangement joins TRBV5-1 to TRBJ2-1, with a possible D match to TRBD1 (5 bases). This CDR3 has 11 residues. Trimming took off 5 bases at V and 10 bases at J, with 10 bases between the two ends. Germline V gene lookup returns CDR1 SGHRS and CDR2 YFSETQ. This chain's CDR3 is CASRQQVEQFF. CDR3 bases: TGCGCCAGCAGGCAACAGGTAGAGCAGTTCTTC.

This clonotype has only a few counts. The chain is built from TRBV5-1 and TRBJ1-1, with D perhaps TRBD1 (5 bases). Trimming left V 4 bases short and J 5 bases short, with 15 bases between. In germline, CDR1 is SGHRS, CDR2 YFSETQ. This CDR3 has 14 amino acids. The CDR3 nucleotides read TGCGCCAGCAGCGGCGGGGGGTATAGGACTGAAGCTTTCTTT. Residues: CASSGGGYRTEAFF.

This sequence joins TRBV10-3 and TRBJ2-1, with 9 bases aligning to TRBD2. Germline V gene sequence: CDR1 ENHRY, CDR2 SYGVKD. V was clipped by 5 bases and J by 4 bases; unmatched bases: 6. The CDR3 extends over 15 amino acids. The CDR3 is CAISLTSGDYNEQFF. The CDR3 nucleotides read TGTGCCATCAGTTTGACTAGCGGAGATTACAATGAGCAGTTCTTC.

The chain combines TRBV20-1 with TRBJ2-5, with D uncertain. Trimming removed 5 bases at V and 2 bases at J, with 9 bases between. Germline V gene sequence: CDR1 DFQATT, CDR2 SNEGSKA (reference sequence). This CDR3 is built from 12 residues. The CDR3 DNA is TGCAGTGCTGAGATCCCTCAAGAGACCCAGTACTTC. Amino acid sequence: CSAEIPQETQYF.

The chain couples TRBV5-1 to TRBJ1-2, with 7 bases aligning to TRBD1. The germline V gene encodes CDR1 SGHRS and CDR2 YFSETQ. Trimming at V came to 7 bases and at J to 2 bases, leaving 5 bases not matched to a gene. This CDR3 spans 13 amino acids. Here the CDR3 DNA reads TGCGCCAGCGTGGGACAGCCGAACTATGGCTACACCTTC. Translated, it gives CASVGQPNYGYTF.

The chain combines TRBV6-1 with TRBJ1-5; the match to TRBD1 covers 7 bases. Germline assignment: CDR1 MNHNS and CDR2 SASEGT. CDR3 length equals 14 residues. The V and J ends lost 6 bases and 7 bases, in that order; junction bases with no gene match: 9. The CDR3 bases are TGTGCCAGCAGCCAAAGAGGGGGCGACCAGCCCCAGCATTTT. This encodes CASSQRGGDQPQHF.

This clonotype was counted at least ten times. This sequence joins TRBV5-1 and TRBJ2-7; 7 bases are shared with TRBD1. Germline V gene sequence: CDR1 SGHRS, CDR2 YFSETQ. The CDR3 length is 17 residues. V was clipped by 0 bases and J by 3 bases; unmatched bases: 12. CDR3 DNA: TGCGCCAGCAGCTTGGGGGTTATTCGACAGGGCTACTACGAGCAGTACGTC. Protein sequence: CASSLGVIRQGYYEQYV.

This sequence joins TRBV27 and TRBJ2-1, with 7 bases aligning to TRBD2. Germline V gene data show CDR1 as MNHEY and CDR2 as SMNVEV (reference sequence). The CDR3 contains 14 residues. Trimming took 3 bases from V and 10 from J; bases not matched to a gene: 9. This CDR3 is CASSFSAGVWEQFF. CDR3 bases: TGTGCCAGCAGTTTTTCTGCGGGGGTTTGGGAGCAGTTCTTC.

V usage is TRBV20-1 and J usage is TRBJ2-7; 12 bases are shared with TRBD2. CDR3 size: 14 residues. Trimming removed 6 bases from V and 4 bases from J; junction bases left unmatched: 7. In germline, CDR1 is DFQATT, CDR2 SNEGSKA (reference sequence). The CDR3 nucleotides are TGCAGTGCCGCACGACTAGCGGGAGTTTACGAGCAGTACGTC. It encodes CSAARLAGVYEQYV.

This clonotype has just a few counts. The genes are TRBV5-1 and TRBJ1-1, with D hard to call. Deletions cut 5 bases from V and 3 bases from J, with 11 bases between. Germline values: CDR1 SGHRS, CDR2 YFSETQ. The CDR3 totals 13 residues. CDR3 bases: TGCGCCAGCAGTAGCTCCGGGTACACTGAAGCTTTCTTT. Translated: CASSSSGYTEAFF.